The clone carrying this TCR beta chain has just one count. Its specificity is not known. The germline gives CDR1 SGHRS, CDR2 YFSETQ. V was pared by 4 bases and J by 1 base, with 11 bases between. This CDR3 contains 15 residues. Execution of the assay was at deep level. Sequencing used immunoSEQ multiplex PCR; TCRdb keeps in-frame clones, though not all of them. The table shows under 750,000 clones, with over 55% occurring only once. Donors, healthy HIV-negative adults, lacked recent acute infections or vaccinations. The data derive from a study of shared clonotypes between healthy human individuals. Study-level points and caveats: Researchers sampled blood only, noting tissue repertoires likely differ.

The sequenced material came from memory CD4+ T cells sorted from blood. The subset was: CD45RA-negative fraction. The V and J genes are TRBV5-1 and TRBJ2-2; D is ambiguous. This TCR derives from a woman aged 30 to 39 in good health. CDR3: CASSGVELNTGELFF. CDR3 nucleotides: TGCGCCAGCAGCGGGGTAGAGCTGAACACCGGGGAGCTGTTTTTT. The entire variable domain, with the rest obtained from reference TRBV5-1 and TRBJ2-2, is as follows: KAGVTQTPRYLIKTRGQQVTLSCSPISGHRSVSWYQQTPGQGLQFLFEYFSETQRNKGNFPGRFSGRQFSNSRSEMNVSTLELGDSALYLCASSGVELNTGELFFGEGSRLTVL.